The 30 T cell receptor beta chains listed next were all sequenced from one sample in a study of T cells after somatic rescue of genetic block. Here immunoSEQ multiplex PCR was the method, and the copy in TCRdb shows in-frame clones only, minus some. The sample has tens of thousands of clones, around 90% seen once; the top ten hold 2.8%. The material sequenced was peripheral blood mononuclear cells (PBMCs). The receptors stem from a man aged 25-45 years.

This chain joins TRBV2 and TRBJ2-1; D is undetermined. Trimming stripped 2 bases from V and 2 bases from J, with 10 bases between. CDR1 and CDR2 (germline): SNHLY, FYNNEI. The CDR3 is made up of 15 amino acids. The CDR3 region is CASSETRRPYNEQFF. In DNA form, the CDR3 reads TGTGCCAGCAGTGAAACCAGGCGCCCCTACAATGAGCAGTTCTTC.

The rearrangement links TRBV6-1 to TRBJ2-1, with D hard to call. Looked up from germline, CDR1 is MNHNS and CDR2 is SASEGT. The CDR3 has 13 amino acids. Trimming shortened V by 8 bases and J by 2 bases, and 10 bases separated the two germline ends. This CDR3 reads CASCRRTYNEQFF. As DNA, the CDR3 is TGTGCCAGCTGTCGTAGGACCTACAATGAGCAGTTCTTC.

CDR3 in amino acids: CASSLDIGELATNEKLFF. The CDR3 DNA is TGTGCCAGCAGCTTAGATATTGGGGAACTGGCGACTAATGAAAAACTGTTTTTT. This chain uses TRBV11-2 with TRBJ1-4, with D unclear. CDR1 and CDR2 (germline): SGHAT, FQNNGV. The V and J ends lost 0 bases and 2 bases respectively, with 16 bases between them. This CDR3 spans 18 amino acids.

The chain joins TRBV5-1 to TRBJ1-3, with D possibly matching TRBD1 (6 bases). Trimming cost V 0 bases and J 4 bases, with 14 bases left between them. CDR1 and CDR2 from the germline V gene are SGHRS and YFSETQ. CDR3 length: 16 residues. The CDR3 DNA reads as TGCGCCAGCAGCTTGGAACAGGGTAAAAGAGGAAACACCATATATTTT. Encoded protein: CASSLEQGKRGNTIYF.

V and J are TRBV7-9 and TRBJ2-5, with D perhaps given as TRBD1 or TRBD2 (6 bases each). CDR1 is SEHNR, CDR2 FQNEAQ, per germline (reference sequence). V was pared by 1 base and J by 5 bases, with 11 bases between. The CDR3 is made up of 14 amino acids. The chain's CDR3 is CASSLDQGRETQYF. CDR3 nucleotide sequence: TGTGCCAGCAGCTTAGATCAGGGGAGGGAGACCCAGTACTTC.

The chain has TRBV27 and TRBJ2-7; D not resolved. This CDR3 has 13 amino acids. V was cut by 3 bases and J by 2 bases, with 8 bases left in between. Germline V gives CDR1 MNHEY, CDR2 SMNVEV (reference sequence). CDR3 residues: CASSLGRPYEQYF. CDR3 DNA: TGTGCCAGCAGTTTGGGCAGACCCTACGAGCAGTACTTC.

J is TRBJ1-4 and V is TRBV9; D remains ambiguous. The CDR3 sequence is 14 residues long. With 0 bases removed from V and 2 bases from J, the gap between germline ends came to 5 bases. Germline CDR1 is SGDLS and CDR2 is YYNGEE. CDR3 sequence reads: CASSVDPTNEKLFF. The CDR3 nucleotides read TGTGCCAGCAGCGTAGATCCGACTAATGAAAAACTGTTTTTT. The full variable domain, in which reference TRBV9 and TRBJ1-4 provide the parts outside the CDR3, is DSGVTQTPKHLITATGQRVTLRCSPRSGDLSVYWYQQSLDQGLQFLIQYYNGEERAKGNILERFSAQQFPDLHSELNLSSLELGDSALYFCASSVDPTNEKLFFGSGTQLSVL.

The rearrangement uses TRBV10-1 and TRBJ2-1; TRBD2 agrees at 12 bases. Germline trimming cut 4 bases from V and 2 bases from J; bases unmatched to any gene: 6. Looked up from germline, CDR1 is WNHNN and CDR2 is SYGVQD (reference sequence). This CDR3 comprises 17 residues. CDR3 sequence reads: CASSVGLAGSPYNEQFF. The CDR3, as DNA: TGCGCCAGCAGTGTCGGACTAGCGGGAAGTCCCTACAATGAGCAGTTCTTC.

The chain recombines TRBV28 with TRBJ2-5; 9 bases map to TRBD1. The J call may not be correct, given that the DNA end is closer to TRBJ2-7. Germline V gene sequence: CDR1 MDHEN, CDR2 SYDVKM. The CDR3 extends over 13 amino acids. Here the CDR3 DNA reads TGTGCCAGCAGTTTGACAGGGGGAAGCGAGCAGTACTTC. Translation gives CASSLTGGSEQYF.

Only a few counts were recorded for this clone. This sequence joins TRBV7-8 and TRBJ2-1, with TRBD2 identical over 8 bases. Trimming removed 0 bases from V and 5 bases from J; junction bases left unmatched: 6. CDR3 length: 16 amino acids. Germline-derived CDR1 and CDR2 are SGHVS and FQNEAQ. CDR3 DNA: TGTGCCAGCAGCTTAGCACCTGGGACTAGGGACAATGAGCAGTTCTTC. Amino acids: CASSLAPGTRDNEQFF.

The J gene is TRBJ2-2, the V gene TRBV21-1. TRBV21-1 is annotated as a pseudogene. This CDR3 region has 16 residues. CDR3 amino acids: CASSSWTAVNTGELFF. In nucleotides, the CDR3 is TGTGCCAGCAGCAGCTGGACGGCCGTGAACACCGGGGAGCTGTTTTTT.

As for this clone: This CDR3 is also generated by other DNA sequences in the sample. This sequence joins TRBV7-8 and TRBJ1-2; D gene unclear. Germline V gene sequence: CDR1 SGHVS, CDR2 FQNEAQ. This CDR3 is built from 16 residues. Deletions cut 5 bases from V and 6 bases from J, with 22 bases between. The CDR3 DNA follows: TGTGCCAGCAGCCCCTCCAGAGGGTTTTTTTTGGATGGCTACACCTTC. It codes for CASSPSRGFFLDGYTF. Variable domain in full (rest from reference TRBV7-8 and TRBJ1-2): GAGVSQSPRYKVAKRGQDVALRCDPISGHVSLFWYQQALGQGPEFLTYFQNEAQLDKSGLPSDRFFAERPEGSVSTLKIQRTQQEDSAVYLCASSPSRGFFLDGYTFGSGTRLTVV.

This clone was seen a few times. The rearrangement uses TRBV2 and TRBJ1-5; D not certain. The CDR3 covers 14 residues. Trimming shortened V by 3 bases and J by 7 bases, and 13 bases separated the two germline ends. CDR1 is SNHLY, CDR2 FYNNEI, per germline. CDR3 in amino acids: CASSESRDGQPQHF. CDR3 DNA: TGTGCCAGCAGTGAGTCGAGGGATGGACAGCCCCAGCATTTT.

V usage is TRBV6-1 and J usage is TRBJ1-3, with 8 bases matching TRBD1. Germline V gene lookup returns CDR1 MNHNS and CDR2 SASEGT. There are 16 residues in the CDR3. V lost 5 bases, J lost 2 bases, and 8 bases stayed unmatched. CDR3 protein: CASSKETGVTGNTIYF. CDR3 nucleotides: TGTGCCAGCAGTAAAGAGACAGGGGTCACTGGAAACACCATATATTTT.

This clone was picked up one time. The genes are TRBV7-3 and TRBJ2-7; unclear D gene. V gave up 5 bases and J gave up 0 bases, with 8 bases separating them. Germline V CDR1 and CDR2: SGHTA, FQGTGA. CDR3 size: 13 residues. CDR3 sequence: CASSPATSYEQYF. The CDR3 DNA sequence: TGTGCCAGCAGCCCAGCAACCTCCTACGAGCAGTACTTC.

The chain uses TRBV28 and TRBJ1-4; D is perhaps TRBD1 (6 bases). This CDR3 spans 15 amino acids. Germline V gene data show CDR1 as MDHEN and CDR2 as SYDVKM. V lost 8 bases, J lost 3 bases, and 16 bases lay in between. The CDR3 protein is CASVLGEGANEKLFF. In DNA, the CDR3 is TGTGCCAGCGTACTCGGTGAGGGGGCTAATGAAAAACTGTTTTTT. The full variable domain, in which reference TRBV28 and TRBJ1-4 provide the parts outside the CDR3, is DVKVTQSSRYLVKRTGEKVFLECVQDMDHENMFWYRQDPGLGLRLIYFSYDVKMKEKGDIPEGYSVSREKKERFSLILESASTNQTSMYLCASVLGEGANEKLFFGSGTQLSVL.

Relative to its sample, this clone is medium-sized. V and J are TRBV6-5 and TRBJ1-1; weak D call: TRBD1 (6 bases). V was shortened by 5 bases and J by 7 bases, with 14 bases between the two germline ends. Germline values: CDR1 MNHEY, CDR2 SVGAGI. The CDR3 totals 13 residues. This CDR3 is CASSVNGGNEAFF. CDR3 DNA sequence: TGTGCCAGCAGTGTCAACGGGGGCAATGAAGCTTTCTTT.

The chain links TRBV11-2 to TRBJ2-7; TRBD1 aligns across 8 bases. This CDR3 contains 14 residues. Trimming removed 8 bases from V and 2 bases from J; junction bases left unmatched: 8. The V gene's germline CDR1 is SGHAT and CDR2 FQNNGV. The DNA of the CDR3 is TGTGCCAGCGGCCGGGACAGGACAACCTACGAGCAGTACTTC. Protein product: CASGRDRTTYEQYF.

The CDR3 region is CASSPYAVRDRVLNQPQHF. CDR3 coding DNA: TGTGCCAGCAGCCCATACGCCGTCCGGGACAGGGTTTTAAATCAGCCCCAGCATTTT. This chain links TRBV28 with TRBJ1-5; 9 bases line up with TRBD1. Germline assignment: CDR1 MDHEN and CDR2 SYDVKM. The length of the CDR3 is 19 residues. The ends lost 6 bases at V and 4 bases at J; junction bases unmatched: 19.

The V gene is TRBV2, the J gene TRBJ2-3, with TRBD2 matching 13 bases. The CDR3 contains 16 residues. CDR1 and CDR2 from the germline V gene are SNHLY and FYNNEI. V lost 7 bases to trimming and J lost 0 bases; unmatched junction nucleotides: 4. CDR3 coding DNA: TGTGCCAGCACGAGACTAGCGGGAGGTAGCACAGATACGCAGTATTTT. It specifies CASTRLAGGSTDTQYF.

V usage is TRBV5-6 and J usage is TRBJ1-2; a weak D match, TRBD1 (5 bases). Germline V CDR1 and CDR2: SGHDT, YYEEEE. Between the trimmed V and J ends, which lost 0 bases and 3 bases, there was a span of 15 bases. CDR3 length: 16 amino acids. CDR3 sequence reads: CASSLDRFPYHYGYTF. The CDR3 coding sequence is TGTGCCAGCAGCTTGGACAGGTTCCCCTACCACTATGGCTACACCTTC.

The chain employs TRBV6-5 and TRBJ1-1; D gene ambiguous. The CDR3 covers 11 residues. Per the germline V gene, CDR1 is MNHEY and CDR2 is SVGAGI. Trimming took off 6 bases at V and 1 base at J, with 3 bases between the two ends. CDR3 in amino acids: CASRRNTEAFF. CDR3 DNA sequence: TGTGCCAGCAGAAGGAACACTGAAGCTTTCTTT.

The chain links TRBV19 to TRBJ2-1; 14 bases align to TRBD2. Germline V CDR1 and CDR2: LNHDA, SQIVND (reference sequence). J was trimmed by 8 bases and V by 7 bases; bases with no gene match: 4. The CDR3 sequence is 14 residues long. CDR3 DNA: TGTGCCAGTATGGGACTAGCGGGAGCGGATGAGCAGTTCTTC. Encoded protein: CASMGLAGADEQFF.

V usage is TRBV11-2 and J usage is TRBJ2-7, with D possibly called TRBD1 or TRBD2 (5 bases each). Looked up from germline, CDR1 is SGHAT and CDR2 is FQNNGV. The germline V and J ends were trimmed by 0 bases and 1 base, with 7 bases remaining between them. This CDR3 has 14 amino acids. CDR3 DNA sequence: TGTGCCAGCAGCTTAGAGAGGGGTTCCTACGAGCAGTACTTC. This encodes CASSLERGSYEQYF.

This clone has only a few counts. This chain uses TRBV28 with TRBJ1-4; D is unresolved. This CDR3 region has 13 residues. Germline CDR1 MDHEN, CDR2 SYDVKM. With 6 bases removed from V and 6 bases from J, the gap between germline ends came to 11 bases. This CDR3 reads CASRTRIYEKLFF. The CDR3 DNA reads TGTGCCAGCAGGACCCGTATTTATGAAAAACTGTTTTTT. Full variable domain (remainder filled in from reference TRBV28 and TRBJ1-4): DVKVTQSSRYLVKRTGEKVFLECVQDMDHENMFWYRQDPGLGLRLIYFSYDVKMKEKGDIPEGYSVSREKKERFSLILESASTNQTSMYLCASRTRIYEKLFFGSGTQLSVL.

The V gene is TRBV6-5, the J gene TRBJ2-2, with no clear D. Trimming removed 5 bases at V and 2 bases at J, with 12 bases between. The CDR3 extends over 15 amino acids. Per germline, CDR1 MNHEY and CDR2 SVGAGI. Written as DNA, the CDR3 is TGTGCCAGCAGTCAAGGGCAGCTCAACACCGGGGAGCTGTTTTTT. It is translated as CASSQGQLNTGELFF.

V and J are TRBV6-1 and TRBJ2-5; D possibly corresponds to TRBD2 (5 bases). CDR1 and CDR2 from the germline V gene are MNHNS and SASEGT. The ends were cut back, 6 bases at V and 2 bases at J, with 13 bases in the middle. The CDR3 consists of 14 residues. The CDR3 nucleotides are TGTGCCAGCAGCCCCGACTATTATCAAGAGACCCAGTACTTC. Protein product: CASSPDYYQETQYF.

This clone has more than one count but fewer than ten. The chain uses TRBV27 and TRBJ1-3, with D possibly matching TRBD1 (6 bases). Germline V CDR1 and CDR2: MNHEY, SMNVEV (reference sequence). V was pared by 4 bases and J by 2 bases, with 12 bases between. This CDR3 has 15 residues. CDR3 in amino acids: CASSSQGSAGNTIYF. DNA for the CDR3: TGTGCCAGCAGTTCCCAGGGGTCCGCTGGAAACACCATATATTTT.

This sequence joins TRBV9 and TRBJ2-1, with D tentatively TRBD2 (7 bases). The CDR3 is 15 residues long. V gave up 4 bases and J gave up 4 bases, with 15 bases separating them. Germline V lookup: CDR1 SGDLS, CDR2 YYNGEE. The CDR3 DNA reads as TGTGCCAGCAGCCTTCGGGGGGCCCTATACAATGAGCAGTTCTTC. This codes for CASSLRGALYNEQFF.

The chain recombines TRBV4-3 with TRBJ2-2; D is perhaps TRBD2 (5 bases). V was clipped by 0 bases and J by 4 bases, with 12 bases between them. This CDR3 spans 16 amino acids. Germline CDR1 and CDR2: LGHNA and YSLEER. The chain's CDR3 is CASSQDIRRFTGELFF. As DNA, the CDR3 is TGCGCCAGCAGCCAAGATATTCGGAGGTTCACCGGGGAGCTGTTTTTT.